This T cell receptor beta chain was documented in a study of T cells in Graves' hyperthyroidism and ophthalmopathy. Study-wide results and limits: The blood repertoire included most of the expanded thyroid clonotypes above 0.001.

Per germline, CDR1 MNHEY and CDR2 SVGEGT. The CDR3 spans 15 residues. With 6 bases clipped from V and 4 bases from J, the junction kept 7 bases outside the gene matches. The table lists this clonotype with many counts. Its specificity is not known. Clinical symptoms, serum thyroxine, TRAb, thyroid ultrasound and orbital computed tomography informed diagnoses. The investigators amplified TCR beta CDR3 regions from RNA transcripts. A first-round RT-PCR of the TCR CDR3 used the HTBI primer set. TCRdb independently ran MiXCR on the multiplex PCR reads; one entry per CDR3 protein. The sample shows hundreds of thousands of distinct CDR3 sequences, about an eighth of them seen only once.

The TCR sequence derives from a woman between 40 and 55 years old with Graves' ophthalmopathy. V is TRBV6-2 or TRBV6-3 and J is TRBJ2-3; TRBD1 aligns across 10 bases. Sequenced: blood. CDR3 loop: CASRGGQGGADTQYF. CDR3 nucleotide sequence: TGTGCCAGCAGGGGCGGACAGGGGGGCGCAGATACGCAGTATTTT.